The clone carrying this T cell receptor (beta chain) was found once. Trimming removed 5 bases at V and 0 bases at J, with 5 bases between. The CDR3 extends over 13 amino acids. The table came from immunoSEQ multiplex PCR; TCRdb's copy has only in-frame clones and leaves some out. The sample contains just over 300,000 clones, roughly 86% of which appear only once. The data are from a study of blood T cell repertoires in COVID-19. Material: peripheral blood. The receptor comes from a woman in her twenties or thirties with COVID-19, enrolled during active disease. J is TRBJ2-4 and V is TRBV12-3 or TRBV12-4; unclear D gene. The CDR3 DNA sequence: TGTGCCAGCAGTCGGTTAGCCAAAAACATTCAGTACTTC. It encodes CASSRLAKNIQYF.